This TCR beta chain originates from a study of shared clonotypes between healthy human individuals. General study points: Non-shared clonotypes displayed generation probabilities falling below those of clonotypes present in all four donors. Across a handful of donors, naive CD4 shared around 5.3%, naive CD8 over 3%, memory CD4 roughly 2.1%, memory CD8 around 0.42%.

To note about this clone: The antigen is undetermined.

Assay execution took place at the deep level. Here immunoSEQ multiplex PCR was the method, and the copy in TCRdb shows in-frame clones only, minus some. The data hold about 1.9 million clones, with roughly 93% observed a single time. As defined, naive CD8 cells were CD45RO-negative and positively selected for CCR7, with terminally differentiated effector memory CD45RA+ cells excluded. The CDR3 contains 15 residues. J lost 8 bases, V lost 3 bases, and 4 bases had no gene match. The germline V gene has CDR1 MDHEN and CDR2 SYDVKM. The sample comprised naive CD8+ T cells from PBMCs. The V and J genes are TRBV28 and TRBJ1-6; 10 positions agree with TRBD1. This receptor was taken from a man between 18 and 29 years old in good health. Some clones in this sample may be carry-over from other donors' samples. CDR3 nucleotide sequence: TGTGCCAGCAGTTTCCGGGACAGGGGCCATTCACCCCTCCACTTT. Protein product: CASSFRDRGHSPLHF. The full variable domain, its missing parts supplied by reference TRBV28 and TRBJ1-6, is DVKVTQSSRYLVKRTGEKVFLECVQDMDHENMFWYRQDPGLGLRLIYFSYDVKMKEKGDIPEGYSVSREKKERFSLILESASTNQTSMYLCASSFRDRGHSPLHFGNGTRLTVT.